Listed below are T cell receptor beta chains from one sample, sequenced in a study of blood T cell repertoires in COVID-19. The data were produced by immunoSEQ multiplex PCR, yet TCRdb's version contains in-frame clones alone and is incomplete. The table lists around 100,000 clones, approximately 90% of them singletons, with approximately 2.2% in the top ten. Sequenced input: peripheral blood. The receptors derive from a man aged 50 to 59 with active COVID-19. Each CDR3 is given with its conserved first and last residue. A D gene is named only where the DNA matches it firmly. Some rows mark clone size as missing; the rest say once, few, many or name a class of expanded clone.

TRBV27	TRBJ2-1	-	-	CASHRSGRLSSYNEQFF	TGTGCCAGCCACCGATCGGGCAGACTAAGCTCCTACAATGAGCAGTTCTTC
TRBV5-3	TRBJ1-4	once	TRBD1	CARSSTGAPEKLFF	TGTGCCAGAAGCTCTACAGGGGCCCCTGAAAAACTGTTTTTT
TRBV6-6	TRBJ2-6	-	-	CASSPTGTSASGANVLTF	TGTGCCAGCAGTCCAACGGGGACTTCTGCCTCTGGGGCCAACGTCCTGACTTTC
TRBV12-5	TRBJ2-1	-	-	CASGGRRETEQFF	TGTGCTAGTGGTGGGAGACGGGAGACAGAGCAGTTCTTC
TRBV5-4	TRBJ2-2	few	TRBD2	CASRRGGMSNTGELFF	TGTGCCAGCCGCCGGGGGGGCATGTCGAACACCGGGGAGCTGTTTTTT
TRBV7-8	TRBJ2-2	-	-	CASSLVQGPTGELFF	TGTGCCAGCAGCTTAGTTCAGGGGCCCACCGGGGAGCTGTTTTTT
TRBV19	TRBJ1-1	once	-	CASSVSRMSTEAFF	TGTGCCAGTAGTGTATCTAGGATGAGTACTGAAGCTTTCTTT
TRBV11-1	TRBJ2-1	-	-	CASSLARYGRYNEQFF	TGTGCCAGCAGCTTAGCGAGGTATGGCCGCTACAATGAGCAGTTCTTC
TRBV4-1	TRBJ2-2	-	-	CASSQDLETPNRGELFF	TGCGCCAGCAGCCAAGATCTGGAGACCCCGAACCGCGGGGAGCTGTTTTTT
TRBV5-6	TRBJ2-4	-	-	CASSPGQGGRNIQYF	TGTGCCAGCAGCCCCGGACAGGGAGGGAGAAACATTCAGTACTTC
TRBV9	TRBJ2-3	-	-	CASSVYAGYTDTQYF	TGTGCCAGCAGCGTATATGCGGGATACACAGATACGCAGTATTTT
TRBV15	TRBJ2-1	-	TRBD2	CATSSGGGEREGNEQFF	TGTGCCACCAGCAGCGGGGGGGGCGAGCGGGAGGGAAATGAGCAGTTCTTC
TRBV18	TRBJ1-3	-	TRBD1	CASSPDRAGNTIYF	TGTGCCAGCTCACCCGACAGGGCTGGAAACACCATATATTTT
TRBV9	TRBJ1-2	-	TRBD1	CASSVMGGTENLNYGYTF	TGTGCCAGCAGCGTGATGGGCGGGACAGAAAACTTAAACTATGGCTACACCTTC
TRBV5-1	TRBJ1-1	once	TRBD1	CASSLQGGVNTEAFF	TGCGCCAGCAGCTTGCAGGGGGGCGTGAACACTGAAGCTTTCTTT
TRBV5-1	TRBJ2-3	once	-	CASSLKDRSGGTDTQYF	TGCGCCAGCAGCTTGAAGGACAGGTCGGGAGGCACAGATACGCAGTATTTT
TRBV27	TRBJ2-1	-	-	CASSPRLVSNEQFF	TGTGCCAGCAGTCCCAGACTAGTTTCCAATGAGCAGTTCTTC
TRBV7-9	TRBJ2-3	-	TRBD1	CASVPQGNTDTQYF	TGTGCCAGCGTTCCACAGGGGAACACAGATACGCAGTATTTT
TRBV10-1	TRBJ2-2	-	TRBD2	CASSRGGPNTGELFF	TGCGCCAGCAGTCGCGGGGGGCCGAACACCGGGGAGCTGTTTTTT
TRBV20-1	TRBJ1-1	-	-	CSASTGHMNTEAFF	TGCAGTGCTAGTACCGGACACATGAACACTGAAGCTTTCTTT
TRBV7-3	TRBJ2-2	-	TRBD2	CASSRTSNTGELFF	TGTGCCAGCAGCAGGACTAGCAACACCGGGGAGCTGTTTTTT
TRBV12-3/TRBV12-4	TRBJ1-2	-	-	CASSEGRYGYTF	TGTGCCAGCAGTGAAGGGAGATATGGCTACACCTTC
TRBV2	TRBJ2-7	once	-	CASTRAALTYEQYF	TGTGCCAGCACCAGGGCGGCCTTAACCTACGAGCAGTACTTC
TRBV18	TRBJ1-1	once	-	CASSHVGTENTEAFF	TGTGCCAGCTCACACGTTGGAACAGAGAACACTGAAGCTTTCTTT
TRBV6-6	TRBJ2-5	-	-	CASSYPTETQYF	TGTGCCAGCAGTTACCCTACAGAGACCCAGTACTTC
TRBV12-3/TRBV12-4	TRBJ1-5	-	-	CASSLERGQPQHF	TGTGCCAGCAGTTTGGAACGGGGTCAGCCCCAGCATTTT
TRBV6-6	TRBJ1-2	-	-	CASSSPTGLEGYTF	TGTGCCAGCAGCTCTCCCACAGGGCTTGAAGGCTACACCTTC
TRBV6-2/TRBV6-3	TRBJ2-3	-	TRBD2	CASSYARRTGLAGTDTQYF	TGTGCCAGCAGTTATGCACGGAGGACCGGACTAGCGGGCACAGATACGCAGTATTTT
TRBV2	TRBJ1-6	-	-	CASTMDSTNSPLHF	TGTGCCAGCACTATGGACAGCACCAATTCACCCCTCCACTTT
TRBV12-3/TRBV12-4	TRBJ1-1	-	-	CASSLGGFTEAFF	TGTGCCAGCAGTTTAGGAGGTTTCACTGAAGCTTTCTTT
TRBV7-2	TRBJ2-1	-	-	CASSFRAYNEQFF	TGTGCCAGCAGCTTCAGGGCCTACAATGAGCAGTTCTTC
TRBV21-1	TRBJ2-3	-	-	CAGGSPIAGGPGVRDTQYF	TGTGCCGGAGGCTCGCCCATAGCGGGAGGGCCGGGCGTAAGGGATACGCAGTATTTT
TRBV6-1	TRBJ2-3	-	TRBD2	CASSESLAGDTQYF	TGTGCCAGCAGTGAATCCCTAGCGGGAGATACGCAGTATTTT
TRBV18	TRBJ1-1	-	TRBD1	CASSRGQVGDTEAFF	TGTGCCAGCTCCCGTGGACAGGTTGGGGACACTGAAGCTTTCTTT
TRBV24-1	TRBJ2-2	-	-	CATSDAQGGDGELFF	TGTGCCACCAGTGATGCCCAGGGTGGTGACGGGGAGCTGTTTTTT
TRBV19	TRBJ1-5	-	-	CASSIDMQGSLNQPQHF	TGTGCCAGTAGTATAGATATGCAGGGCAGCCTCAATCAGCCCCAGCATTTT
TRBV5-1	TRBJ2-1	-	TRBD1	CASSSPGTGYNEQFF	TGCGCCAGCAGCTCTCCCGGGACAGGCTACAATGAGCAGTTCTTC
TRBV5-5	TRBJ1-4	-	TRBD1	CASSLRAGGADEKLFF	TGTGCCAGCAGCTTGAGGGCAGGGGGCGCGGATGAAAAACTGTTTTTT
TRBV7-9	TRBJ2-1	-	TRBD2	CASSPIAGTPNEQFF	TGTGCCAGCAGCCCGATAGCGGGGACCCCTAATGAGCAGTTCTTC
TRBV7-9	TRBJ2-3	-	TRBD2	CASSLVLAGTDTQYF	TGTGCCAGCAGCTTAGTTCTAGCGGGAACAGATACGCAGTATTTT
TRBV5-4	TRBJ2-2	-	TRBD1	CASREDRVNTGELFF	TGTGCCAGCAGAGAAGACAGGGTGAACACCGGGGAGCTGTTTTTT
TRBV4-2	TRBJ1-4	-	-	CASSQPGGENENLFF	TGTGCCAGCAGCCAACCGGGGGGGGAAAATGAAAACCTGTTTTTT
TRBV6-6	TRBJ1-2	-	-	CASRAGGATGYTF	TGTGCCAGCAGGGCGGGGGGCGCGACAGGCTACACCTTC
TRBV7-9	TRBJ2-1	-	TRBD2	CASSPPAGVSYNEQFF	TGTGCCAGCAGCCCACCAGCGGGAGTGTCCTACAATGAGCAGTTCTTC
TRBV6-5	TRBJ2-5	-	TRBD2	CATRAPAGGETQYF	TGTGCCACCAGGGCCCCAGCGGGGGGAGAGACCCAGTACTTC
TRBV7-2	TRBJ2-5	-	-	CASSSARTGLRTQYF	TGTGCCAGCAGCTCCGCCCGTACAGGGCTAAGGACCCAGTACTTC
TRBV19	TRBJ1-6	-	TRBD1	CASSLGQINSPLHF	TGTGCCAGTAGTCTGGGACAGATTAATTCACCCCTCCACTTT
TRBV10-1	TRBJ2-1	-	TRBD2	CASSESGVSNEQFF	TGCGCCAGCAGTGAGAGCGGGGTTAGCAATGAGCAGTTCTTC
TRBV6-1	TRBJ1-5	-	-	CASSDNRASNQPQHF	TGTGCCAGCAGTGACAACAGGGCGAGCAATCAGCCCCAGCATTTT
TRBV9	TRBJ2-7	few	TRBD1	CASSLSQGDEQYF	TGTGCCAGCAGCCTATCACAGGGGGACGAGCAGTACTTC
TRBV5-1	TRBJ2-1	-	TRBD2	CASSLEGLAGGTKGNEQFF	TGCGCCAGCAGCTTGGAGGGACTAGCGGGGGGGACTAAAGGGAATGAGCAGTTCTTC